Sequencing of this T cell receptor (beta chain) was carried out in a study of T cell responses to AZD1222 COVID-19 vaccine. Notes on the study in general: The repertoires were collected only after the peak T cell response.

Clones were read by immunoSEQ multiplex PCR, and TCRdb kept only the in-frame ones, dropping some. The sample yields around 170,000 clones, 85% to 90% seen once. About this clone itself: Its antigen is currently unknown.

V trimming: 4 bases; J trimming: 4 bases; junction bases outside the gene matches: 4. This CDR3 has 15 amino acids. The V gene's germline CDR1 is SEHNR and CDR2 FQNEAQ (reference sequence). The clonotype comes from an adult who received the AZD1222 COVID-19 vaccine. This specimen was peripheral blood, taken 28 days after the second AZD1222 dose. This rearrangement joins TRBV7-9 to TRBJ1-2; 12 bases are a match to TRBD1. The CDR3 is CASSWGTGGPYGYTF. The CDR3, as DNA: TGTGCCAGCAGCTGGGGGACAGGGGGCCCCTATGGCTACACCTTC.